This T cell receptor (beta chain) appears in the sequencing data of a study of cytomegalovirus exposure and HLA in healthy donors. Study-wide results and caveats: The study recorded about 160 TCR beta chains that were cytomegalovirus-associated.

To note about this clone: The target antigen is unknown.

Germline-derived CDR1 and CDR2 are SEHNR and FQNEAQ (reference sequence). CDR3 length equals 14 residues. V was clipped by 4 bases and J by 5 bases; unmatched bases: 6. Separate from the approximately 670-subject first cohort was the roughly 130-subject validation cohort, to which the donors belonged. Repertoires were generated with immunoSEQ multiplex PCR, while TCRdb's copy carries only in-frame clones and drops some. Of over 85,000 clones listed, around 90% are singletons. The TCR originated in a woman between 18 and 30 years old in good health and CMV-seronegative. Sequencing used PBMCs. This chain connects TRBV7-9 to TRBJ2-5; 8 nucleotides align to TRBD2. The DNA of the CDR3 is TGTGCCAGCAGCTCCCAACCGGGGGGGGAGACCCAGTACTTC. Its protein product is CASSSQPGGETQYF.